The 10 T cell receptor beta chains presented below share a single source sample, sequenced in a study of blood T cells in healthy people across ages. Alongside a J-beta primer mix, a sample-barcoded 5' primer served in a second PCR lasting roughly 7 to 11 cycles. Via MiXCR, TCRdb re-called the 5' RACE reads, giving one row per CDR3 protein. The profile covers some 750,000 distinct CDR3 sequences, with approximately 22% appearing a single time and approximately 20% taken by the ten largest. Sample: blood. Receptors were obtained from a man aged 70 or older in good health.

The J gene is TRBJ2-3, the V gene TRBV7-6, with TRBD2 identical over 7 bases. The trim removed 4 bases at V and 1 base at J, leaving 8 bases unmatched. The CDR3 covers 16 residues. CDR1 is SGHVS, CDR2 FNYEAQ, per germline. CDR3 protein: CASSSESGIRTDTQYF. CDR3 nucleotide sequence: TGTGCCAGCAGCTCGGAAAGCGGGATCCGCACAGATACGCAGTATTTT. Full variable domain (missing parts from reference TRBV7-6 and TRBJ2-3): GAGVSQSPRYKVTKRGQDVALRCDPISGHVSLYWYRQALGQGPEFLTYFNYEAQQDKSGLPNDRFSAERPEGSISTLTIQRTEQRDSAMYRCASSSESGIRTDTQYFGPGTRLTVL.

This clonotype was seen more than once but under ten times. This rearrangement joins TRBV13 to TRBJ2-7; no clear D gene. V lost 0 bases, J lost 1 base, and 7 bases lay in between. Germline V CDR1 and CDR2: PRHDT, FYEKMQ (reference sequence). The length of the CDR3 is 14 residues. The CDR3 here is CASSLGQKSYEQYF. CDR3 in DNA: TGTGCCAGCAGCTTAGGACAGAAATCCTACGAGCAGTACTTC.

The chain's CDR3 is CASRGDPNTEAFF. The CDR3 DNA reads as TGTGCCAGCAGGGGGGACCCGAACACTGAAGCTTTCTTT. V gene TRBV6-5 combines with J gene TRBJ1-1, with D perhaps TRBD1 (5 bases). V dropped 6 bases and J dropped 1 base, with 9 bases sitting between them. The V gene's germline CDR1 is MNHEY and CDR2 SVGAGI. The CDR3 contains 13 residues.

This clonotype was recorded a few times. The genes are TRBV10-3 and TRBJ1-1; D is undetermined. The CDR3 has 15 residues. Trimming stripped 0 bases from V and 0 bases from J, with 8 bases between. In germline, CDR1 is ENHRY, CDR2 SYGVKD. The CDR3 sequence is CAISESAGVNTEAFF. In nucleotides, the CDR3 is TGTGCCATCAGTGAGTCCGCAGGTGTGAACACTGAAGCTTTCTTT.

V is TRBV6-1 and J is TRBJ2-5; D remains unclear. This CDR3 is built from 14 residues. Trimming removed 2 bases from V and 5 bases from J, with 12 bases in between. CDR1 is MNHNS and CDR2 is SASEGT in the germline V gene. The CDR3 DNA sequence: TGTGCCAGCAGTGAACACGGAAGAGAGGAGACCCAGTACTTC. Protein: CASSEHGREETQYF.

J is TRBJ2-7 and V is TRBV18, with a possible D match to TRBD1 (6 bases). The CDR3 sequence is 13 residues long. Germline loops: CDR1 KGHSH, CDR2 LQKENI. V shed 6 bases and J shed 1 base, with 10 bases lying between them. The CDR3 sequence: CASSPDRSYEQYV. The CDR3, as DNA: TGTGCCAGCTCGCCTGACAGGTCCTACGAGCAGTACGTC.

This clonotype appeared many times. V and J are TRBV5-1 and TRBJ2-3; D perhaps matches TRBD1 (6 bases). V was pared by 1 base and J by 4 bases, with 7 bases between. Germline CDR1 SGHRS, CDR2 YFSETQ. The CDR3 spans 13 residues. CDR3 loop: CASSLTGPDTQYF. The DNA for the CDR3 is TGCGCCAGCAGCTTGACAGGGCCAGATACGCAGTATTTT.

The chain links TRBV28 to TRBJ2-5, with 9 bases fitting TRBD1. The end of the DNA aligns better with TRBJ2-7, so the J call may be wrong. The CDR3 extends over 15 amino acids. Germline CDR1 and CDR2: MDHEN and SYDVKM. CDR3 region: CASRTQGAGNHEQYF. The CDR3 bases are TGTGCCAGCAGGACACAGGGGGCGGGTAATCACGAGCAGTACTTC.

This chain links TRBV7-9 with TRBJ2-1; D not certain. There are 16 residues in the CDR3. With 5 bases removed from V and 2 bases from J, the gap between germline ends came to 16 bases. Per the germline V gene, CDR1 is SEHNR and CDR2 is FQNEAQ (reference sequence). For the CDR3, the DNA is TGTGCCAGCAGCCGCCTTTTGAATTTGGCCTACAATGAGCAGTTCTTC. As protein: CASSRLLNLAYNEQFF.

Many counts were recorded for this clonotype. This sequence joins TRBV6-6 and TRBJ1-5; TRBD1 is a possible D gene (6 bases). CDR3 length: 13 residues. The V and J ends lost 6 bases and 4 bases respectively, with 10 bases between them. In germline, CDR1 is MNHNY, CDR2 SVGAGI (reference sequence). CDR3 DNA sequence: TGTGCCAGCAGCTTCGACAGGAATCAGCCCCAGCATTTT. Translating gives CASSFDRNQPQHF.